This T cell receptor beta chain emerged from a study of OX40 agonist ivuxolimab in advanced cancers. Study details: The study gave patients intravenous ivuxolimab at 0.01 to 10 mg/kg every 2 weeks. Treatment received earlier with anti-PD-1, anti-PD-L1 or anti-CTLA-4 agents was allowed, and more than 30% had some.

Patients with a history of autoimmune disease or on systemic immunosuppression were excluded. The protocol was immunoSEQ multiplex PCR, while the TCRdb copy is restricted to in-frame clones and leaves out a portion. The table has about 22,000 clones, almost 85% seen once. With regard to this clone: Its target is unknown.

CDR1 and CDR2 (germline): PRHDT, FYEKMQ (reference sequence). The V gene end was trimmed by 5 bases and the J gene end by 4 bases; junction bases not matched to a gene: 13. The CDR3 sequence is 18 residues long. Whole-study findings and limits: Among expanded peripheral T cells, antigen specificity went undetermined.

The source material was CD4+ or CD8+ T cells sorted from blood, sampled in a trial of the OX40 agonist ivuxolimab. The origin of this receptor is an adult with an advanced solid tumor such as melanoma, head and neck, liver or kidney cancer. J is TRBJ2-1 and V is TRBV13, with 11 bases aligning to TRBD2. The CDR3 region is CASSPPGASGRNYNEQFF. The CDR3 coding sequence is TGTGCCAGCAGCCCACCCGGGGCTAGCGGGAGGAATTACAATGAGCAGTTCTTC. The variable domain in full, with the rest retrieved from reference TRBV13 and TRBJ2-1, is AAGVIQSPRHLIKEKRETATLKCYPIPRHDTVYWYQQGPGQDPQFLISFYEKMQSDKGSIPDRFSAQQFSDYHSELNMSSLELGDSALYFCASSPPGASGRNYNEQFFGPGTRLTVL.